The rows below give T cell receptor beta chains drawn from one sample of a study of blood T cell repertoires in COVID-19. Here immunoSEQ multiplex PCR was the method, and the copy in TCRdb shows in-frame clones only, minus some. The sample has just under 80,000 clones; around 90% are singletons. The sequencing input was peripheral blood. The source is a human donor in a cohort sampled during active COVID-19. CDR3s include the opening cysteine and the closing phenylalanine or tryptophan. Fields, in order: V gene, clone size, D gene, J gene, CDR3 protein, CDR3 DNA. A D gene is named only where the DNA matches it firmly. Part of the rows lack a size; the others show once, few, many or a class for expanded clones.

TRBV7-2	NA	NA	TRBJ1-1	CASSPGFLNTEAFF	TGTGCCAGCAGCCCGGGATTCTTGAACACTGAAGCTTTCTTT
TRBV7-9	NA	TRBD1	TRBJ1-2	CASSKTGTDGYTF	TGTGCCAGCAGCAAGACAGGGACTGATGGCTACACCTTC
TRBV5-1	few	TRBD2	TRBJ2-3	CASSLEGLAGADTQYF	TGCGCCAGCAGCTTGGAGGGACTAGCGGGAGCAGATACGCAGTATTTT
TRBV29-1	NA	TRBD2	TRBJ2-5	CSVTGTSGQETQYF	TGCAGCGTTACGGGGACTAGCGGACAAGAGACCCAGTACTTC
TRBV12-1	NA	NA	TRBJ2-1	CASSQYSGRSYNEQFF	TGTGCCAGCAGCCAATATAGCGGGAGGTCCTACAATGAGCAGTTCTTC
TRBV6-5	once	NA	TRBJ1-1	CASRARGLNTEAFF	TGTGCCAGCAGAGCCAGGGGCCTGAACACTGAAGCTTTCTTT
TRBV2	NA	NA	TRBJ1-4	CASRVGEKLFF	TGTGCCAGCAGGGTCGGGGAAAAACTGTTTTTT
TRBV12-5	NA	NA	TRBJ1-5	CASAQGLYQPQHF	TGTGCTAGTGCCCAGGGCCTATATCAGCCCCAGCATTTT
TRBV5-8	NA	NA	TRBJ1-5	CASSLAHAGRQPQHF	TGTGCCAGCAGCTTGGCCCATGCAGGGAGGCAGCCCCAGCATTTT
TRBV24-1	NA	TRBD1	TRBJ2-1	CATSDLPGQESSYNEQFF	TGTGCCACCAGTGATCTCCCTGGACAGGAAAGCTCCTACAATGAGCAGTTCTTC
TRBV9	NA	TRBD1	TRBJ2-3	CASKESNTGTGGTDTQYF	TGTGCCAGCAAAGAATCAAACACCGGGACAGGGGGCACAGATACGCAGTATTTT
TRBV9	NA	NA	TRBJ2-1	CASSVAGQRAYNEQFF	TGTGCCAGCAGCGTAGCCGGTCAGAGGGCTTACAATGAGCAGTTCTTC
TRBV27	NA	TRBD1	TRBJ1-2	CASSLDRGGYGYTF	TGTGCCAGCAGTTTGGACAGGGGCGGCTATGGCTACACCTTC
TRBV11-2	NA	TRBD1	TRBJ2-5	CASSLDRGLVVETQYF	TGTGCCAGCAGCTTGGACAGGGGGCTAGTGGTGGAGACCCAGTACTTC
TRBV19	once	TRBD1	TRBJ2-7	CATLPPGQDNEQYF	TGTGCCACCTTGCCCCCGGGACAGGATAACGAGCAGTACTTC
TRBV7-2	once	TRBD2	TRBJ2-1	CASSSRAGGFTEQFF	TGTGCCAGCAGCTCCCGCGCGGGAGGGTTTACTGAGCAGTTCTTC
TRBV21-1	NA	NA	TRBJ2-7	CASSTPPGLRPYEQYF	TGTGCCAGCAGCACACCCCCGGGACTCCGACCCTACGAGCAGTACTTC
TRBV5-8	NA	NA	TRBJ1-6	CASSLLVPNSPLHF	TGTGCCAGCAGCTTGTTAGTTCCCAATTCACCCCTCCACTTT
TRBV28	NA	TRBD2	TRBJ2-2	CASSLNRLGLPNTGELFF	TGTGCCAGCAGTTTAAATAGGCTGGGACTACCGAACACCGGGGAGCTGTTTTTT
TRBV6-2/TRBV6-3	NA	TRBD2	TRBJ2-1	CASSLRGGMFYNEQFF	TGTGCCAGCAGCCTCCGGGGGGGCATGTTCTACAATGAGCAGTTCTTC
TRBV9	once	TRBD2	TRBJ2-5	CASSVGGLAGDQETQYF	TGTGCCAGCAGCGTAGGAGGTCTAGCGGGGGACCAAGAGACCCAGTACTTC
TRBV27	NA	TRBD2	TRBJ2-5	CASSSLSGRASWTQYF	TGTGCCAGCAGTTCCCTTAGCGGGAGGGCCAGTTGGACCCAGTACTTC